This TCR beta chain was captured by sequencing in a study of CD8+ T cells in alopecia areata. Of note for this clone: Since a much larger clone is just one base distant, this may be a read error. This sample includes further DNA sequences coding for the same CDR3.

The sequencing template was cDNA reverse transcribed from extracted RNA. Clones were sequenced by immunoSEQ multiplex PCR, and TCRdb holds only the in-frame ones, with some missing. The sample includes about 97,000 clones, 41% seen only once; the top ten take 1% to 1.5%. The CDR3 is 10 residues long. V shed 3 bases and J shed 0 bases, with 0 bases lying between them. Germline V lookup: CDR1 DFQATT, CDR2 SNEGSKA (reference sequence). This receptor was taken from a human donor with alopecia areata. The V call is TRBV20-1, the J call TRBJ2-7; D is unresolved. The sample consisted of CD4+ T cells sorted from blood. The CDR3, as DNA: TGCAGTGCTAGCTCCTACGAGCAGTACTTC. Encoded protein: CSASSYEQYF.